The rows below give T cell receptor beta chains drawn from one sample of a study of blood T cell repertoires in COVID-19. Profiled with immunoSEQ multiplex PCR; TCRdb holds only in-frame clones, not every one. The sample includes approximately 190,000 clones, 86% seen only once; the top ten take around 23%. Source material: PBMCs or T cells enriched from blood (not recorded which). The source is a woman in her 40s in a cohort exposed to, infected with or recovered from COVID-19 (not recorded which). The conserved cysteine and the conserved F or W are not part of the CDR3 here. The order of the fields is J gene, V gene, CDR3 length, CDR3 protein.

>TRBJ1-1|TRBV5-1|11
ASSLNKNTEAF
>TRBJ2-7|TRBV2|10
AISDRASEQY
>TRBJ1-5|TRBV24-1|12
ATRTDRGNQPQH
>TRBJ1-2|TRBV13|14
ASSEQGGKPRGGYT
>TRBJ2-5|TRBV13|12
ASSPPHRYQTQY
>TRBJ1-4|TRBV7-8|14
ASSLTRQAINEKLF
>TRBJ2-3|TRBV3-1/TRBV3-2|12
ASSPGQVTDTQY
>TRBJ1-2|TRBV5-1|11
ASSPGQNYGYT
>TRBJ1-1|TRBV4-1|13
ASSQVVGGRERAF
>TRBJ2-5|TRBV9|13
ASSASGVQGETQY
>TRBJ2-7|TRBV9|11
ASSPPAAYEQY
>TRBJ1-5|TRBV4-1|13
ASSQNPTTNQPQH
>TRBJ2-1|TRBV4-1|13
ASSLSPGSYNEQF
>TRBJ1-3|TRBV5-6|11
ASSLLAGRTIY
>TRBJ2-2|TRBV24-1|14
ATSAPTSGYTGELF
>TRBJ1-1|TRBV4-2|15
ASSQGVTGQLNTEAF
>TRBJ1-5|TRBV19|14
ASSPTRDRGIQPQH
>TRBJ1-1|TRBV7-2|9
ASSGPIGAF
>TRBJ1-4|TRBV28|12
ASNPGQKNEKLF
>TRBJ1-2|TRBV7-9|13
ASSPDRGSDYGYT
>TRBJ1-6|TRBV5-1|11
ASSWGDEGPLH
>TRBJ2-5|TRBV5-4|12
ATSREGRGETQY
>TRBJ1-1|TRBV4-1|12
ASSLRDSNTEAF
>TRBJ1-1|TRBV19|12
ASSLDRANTEAF
>TRBJ2-3|TRBV25-1|15
ASSDTLAGGPEDTQY
>TRBJ1-5|TRBV28|19
ASSPLTRDRVKMGSNQPQH
>TRBJ1-4|TRBV24-1|13
ATSDPSPDREKLF
>TRBJ1-2|TRBV29-1|13
SVEAPDRGRDGYT
>TRBJ1-2|TRBV13|12
ASSLDAVNYGYT
>TRBJ2-7|TRBV6-1|15
ASSEKSWDRGVYEQY
>TRBJ1-2|TRBV4-1|13
ASSRWDRGGYGYT
>TRBJ2-5|TRBV7-9|14
ASSLGGGGYQETQY
>TRBJ1-1|TRBV27|15
ASSPEGEGALRNEAF
>TRBJ1-1|TRBV28|10
ASKFADTEAF
>TRBJ1-1|TRBV7-9|12
ASSPEAVNTEAF
>TRBJ1-2|TRBV12-3/TRBV12-4|11
ASSLAGVYGYT
>TRBJ1-1|TRBV23-1|19
ASSHPSADPGQGAVNTEAF
>TRBJ1-1|TRBV10-2|10
VTGGPRTEAF
>TRBJ2-3|TRBV7-9|15
ASSPGTSGIGTDTQY
>TRBJ2-7|TRBV5-4|10
ATGTSSYEQY
>TRBJ1-1|TRBV30|11
AWRRGQAGRAF
>TRBJ2-1|TRBV29-1|12
SVSGGAGDNEQF
>TRBJ1-5|TRBV5-5|13
ASSLLWGDNQPQH
>TRBJ2-7|TRBV11-2|12
ASSFGQGPWEQY
>TRBJ1-2|TRBV5-1|11
ASSTGQDYGYT
>TRBJ1-2|TRBV13|12
ASSSGTGNYGYT
>TRBJ2-3|TRBV5-4|13
ASSLASGSTDTQY
>TRBJ2-5|TRBV5-4|13
ASSSTPDSQETQY
>TRBJ1-1|TRBV12-3/TRBV12-4|11
ASRQGRGTEAF
>TRBJ1-2|TRBV4-1|12
ASSHNRGENGYT
>TRBJ1-3|TRBV28|12
ASSQTGSGNTIY
>TRBJ1-5|TRBV27|14
ASSLTGTGGRQPQH
>TRBJ1-2|TRBV5-5|12
ASSLWVGDYGYT
>TRBJ1-1|TRBV19|10
ASRWGNTEAF